Following are 30 T cell receptor beta chains from one sample sequenced in a study of blood T cells in healthy people across ages. Using a J-beta primer mix together with a sample-barcoded 5' primer, a second PCR was run for roughly 7 to 12 cycles. Each CDR3 protein gets one entry after TCRdb re-called the 5' RACE reads with MiXCR. Among fewer than 650,000 distinct CDR3 sequences listed, roughly a quarter were seen once. The data also belong to a second study, concerning T cells of mothers and their children.

Specimen: blood. Source of these receptors: a boy younger than 10 in good health.

The CDR3 is CASSLAEDRVSPLHF. CDR3 nucleotide sequence: TGTGCCAGCAGCTTAGCGGAGGACAGGGTATCACCCCTCCACTTT. The rearrangement joins TRBV7-9 to TRBJ1-6; 8 nucleotides align to TRBD1. The CDR3 has 15 amino acids. CDR1 SEHNR and CDR2 FQNEAQ come from the germline V gene (reference sequence). After removal of 0 bases from V and 10 bases from J, the junction contained 5 bases not matched to a gene.

This clonotype was seen more than once but under ten times. CDR3 residues: CAWSVPWTNYEQYF. For the CDR3, the DNA is TGTGCCTGGAGTGTACCCTGGACTAACTACGAGCAGTACTTC. The chain is built from TRBV30 and TRBJ2-7, with D possibly TRBD2 on 6 matching bases. With 0 bases removed from V and 3 bases from J, the gap between germline ends came to 12 bases. Per the germline V gene, CDR1 is GTSNPN and CDR2 is SVGIG (reference sequence). The CDR3 spans 14 residues.

This clonotype was found a few times. The chain is built from TRBV7-3 and TRBJ2-4; D ambiguous. The germline V gene encodes CDR1 SGHTA and CDR2 FQGTGA. V was pared by 1 base and J by 8 bases, with 12 bases between. This CDR3 has 14 residues. This chain's CDR3 is CASSLSSPGDIQYF. In DNA, the CDR3 is TGTGCCAGCAGCTTAAGTTCTCCTGGGGACATTCAGTACTTC.

This clonotype was counted a few times. V usage is TRBV7-9 and J usage is TRBJ1-2, with 9 bases identical to TRBD1. The junction had 9 bases not matched to a gene; V was cut back by 0 bases and J by 7 bases. The CDR3 runs 16 residues. CDR1 is SEHNR and CDR2 is FQNEAQ in the germline V gene (reference sequence). In DNA, the CDR3 is TGTGCCAGCAGCTTAGCAACAGGGGGCGCGGGTCCTGGCTACACCTTC. This encodes CASSLATGGAGPGYTF. Together with reference TRBV7-9 and TRBJ1-2, the CDR3 gives the full variable domain: DTGVSQNPRHKITKRGQNVTFRCDPISEHNRLYWYRQTLGQGPEFLTYFQNEAQLEKSRLLSDRFSAERPKGSFSTLEIQRTEQGDSAMYLCASSLATGGAGPGYTFGSGTRLTVV.

This clonotype showed up just a few times. The chain links TRBV12-3 or TRBV12-4 to TRBJ1-1; no clear D gene. The CDR3 length is 11 residues. Trimming removed 7 bases from V and 0 bases from J, with 3 bases in between. The CDR3 coding sequence is TGTGCCAGCATATTGAACACTGAAGCTTTCTTT. It specifies CASILNTEAFF.

This clonotype occurred many times. The chain is built from TRBV4-3 and TRBJ2-5; a weak D match, TRBD1 (6 bases). The CDR3 consists of 15 residues. Trimming removed 3 bases from V and 5 bases from J, with 16 bases in between. Looked up from germline, CDR1 is LGHNA and CDR2 is YSLEER. CDR3 bases: TGCGCCAGCAGCCATTCAACAGGGTACGAGGAGACCCAGTACTTC. Its protein product is CASSHSTGYEETQYF.

This clonotype has more than one count but fewer than ten. The chain carries TRBV6-5 and TRBJ2-5; D is perhaps TRBD2 (7 bases). Trimming cost V 0 bases and J 7 bases, with 12 bases left between them. The length of the CDR3 is 14 residues. Germline loops: CDR1 MNHEY, CDR2 SVGAGI. The CDR3 loop reads CASSYSLGGATQYF. CDR3 in DNA: TGTGCCAGCAGTTACTCGCTAGGGGGGGCGACCCAGTACTTC.

A few counts support this clonotype. This chain connects TRBV20-1 to TRBJ1-3; perhaps TRBD1 as D (6 bases). This CDR3 is 14 amino acids long. In germline, CDR1 is DFQATT, CDR2 SNEGSKA (reference sequence). Trimming took 6 bases from V and 0 from J, leaving 12 bases between them. In DNA, the CDR3 is TGCAGTGCCTGCGACAGGCGCTCTGGAAACACCATATATTTT. The encoded protein is CSACDRRSGNTIYF.

The gene calls are TRBV6-1 and TRBJ2-7; D could derive from TRBD1 or TRBD2 (6 bases each). With 8 bases removed from V and 7 bases from J, the gap between germline ends came to 27 bases. This CDR3 region has 16 residues. The germline V gene has CDR1 MNHNS and CDR2 SASEGT. The CDR3 here is CASPGWGRGGLEEQYF. CDR3 bases: TGTGCCAGCCCCGGCTGGGGGCGGGGAGGTTTGGAGGAGCAGTACTTC.

This clonotype has more than one count but fewer than ten. The rearrangement uses TRBV20-1 and TRBJ2-5, with D hard to call. The J call could be wrong; TRBJ2-1 is a better fit for the DNA end. This CDR3 has 11 residues. The germline V gene has CDR1 DFQATT and CDR2 SNEGSKA (reference sequence). The CDR3 nucleotides are TGCAGTGCAAAGCCAGCTAATGAGCAGTTCTTC. Its protein product is CSAKPANEQFF.

This clonotype was seen only a few times. The chain's CDR3 is CATSRGVFTGDSNQPQHF. The CDR3 region has the DNA TGTGCCACCAGCAGAGGGGTCTTTACAGGGGATAGCAATCAGCCCCAGCATTTT. V and J are TRBV15 and TRBJ1-5; 7 nucleotides line up with TRBD1. CDR1 is LNHNV and CDR2 is YYDKDF in the germline V gene (reference sequence). This CDR3 has 18 residues. After removal of 1 base from V and 0 bases from J, the junction contained 9 bases not matched to a gene.

This clonotype was counted a few times. The chain uses TRBV19 and TRBJ2-2; D is ambiguous. CDR3 length: 12 residues. The V end was cut by 7 bases, the J end by 1 base, with 4 bases between. Germline-derived CDR1 and CDR2 are LNHDA and SQIVND (reference sequence). In DNA, the CDR3 is TGTGCCAGTAAGCGGAACACCGGGGAGCTGTTTTTT. Encoded protein: CASKRNTGELFF.

This chain links TRBV27 with TRBJ2-2, with a tentative D call TRBD1 (6 bases). There are 14 residues in the CDR3. Germline V lookup: CDR1 MNHEY, CDR2 SMNVEV (reference sequence). V was clipped by 2 bases and J by 6 bases, with 10 bases between them. CDR3 nucleotides: TGTGCCAGCAGTTTAATCCCAGGGGCCGGGGAGCTGTTTTTT. It yields the protein CASSLIPGAGELFF.

The rearrangement links TRBV7-8 to TRBJ2-2, with D possibly being TRBD2 (6 bases). CDR3 length: 15 amino acids. V lost 3 bases and J lost 4, with 12 bases in between. Germline loops: CDR1 SGHVS, CDR2 FQNEAQ. CDR3 amino acids: CASSFLAAPTGELFF. The CDR3 DNA is TGTGCCAGCAGCTTCTTAGCGGCACCCACCGGGGAGCTGTTTTTT.

Only a few counts were recorded for this clonotype. V and J are TRBV6-2 or TRBV6-3 and TRBJ1-5, with D perhaps TRBD1 (6 bases). Germline CDR1 MNHEY, CDR2 SVGEGT. Trimming removed 7 bases at V and 7 bases at J, with 14 bases between. The CDR3 extends over 13 amino acids. CDR3 coding DNA: TGTGCCAGCATCTGGGGGGCCGGACAGCCCCAGCATTTT. This translates into CASIWGAGQPQHF.

The J gene is TRBJ2-1, the V gene TRBV11-3; D not certain. Between the trimmed V and J ends, which lost 4 bases and 3 bases, there was a span of 16 bases. The CDR3 extends over 16 amino acids. Germline CDR1 SGHNT, CDR2 YENEEA. The CDR3 is CASSSFRDPIYNEQFF. In nucleotides, the CDR3 is TGTGCCAGCAGCTCGTTTAGGGATCCAATCTACAATGAGCAGTTCTTC.

There are a few counts of this clonotype. This chain connects TRBV4-2 to TRBJ2-1; 8 nucleotides align to TRBD2. The end of the DNA aligns better with TRBJ2-7, so the J call may be wrong. The CDR3 consists of 15 residues. CDR1 is LGHNA, CDR2 YNFKEQ, per germline. CDR3 DNA sequence: TGTGCCAGCAGCCCAGCGGGGGAGATCTCCTACGAGCAGTACTTC. Encoded protein: CASSPAGEISYEQYF.

This clonotype was detected ten times or more. This chain joins TRBV5-5 and TRBJ2-5; 7 bases line up with TRBD1. CDR1 and CDR2 from the germline V gene are SGHKS and YYEKEE (reference sequence). V trimming: 4 bases; J trimming: 2 bases; junction bases outside the gene matches: 5. The CDR3 is 14 residues long. CDR3 loop: CASSREGQQETQYF. CDR3 sequence (DNA): TGTGCCAGCAGCCGAGAGGGACAGCAAGAGACCCAGTACTTC. Complete variable domain (other parts from reference TRBV5-5 and TRBJ2-5): DAGVTQSPTHLIKTRGQQVTLRCSPISGHKSVSWYQQVLGQGPQFIFQYYEKEERGRGNFPDRFSARQFPNYSSELNVNALLLGDSALYLCASSREGQQETQYFGPGTRLLVL.

This chain joins TRBV5-1 and TRBJ2-1; no definite D call. Germline CDR1 reads SGHRS; CDR2 reads YFSETQ. The length of the CDR3 is 15 residues. Trimming took 2 bases from V and 6 from J, leaving 15 bases between them. CDR3 bases: TGCGCCAGCAGCTTCTTTGTACGTCGGTCCAATGAGCAGTTCTTC. It codes for CASSFFVRRSNEQFF.

This clonotype was observed a handful of times. CDR3 in DNA: TGTGCCAGCGAAAAGGGGGCGCCCGGAAACACCATATATTTT. It is translated as CASEKGAPGNTIYF. The chain joins TRBV7-2 to TRBJ1-3, with TRBD1 matching over 7 bases. The germline V gene encodes CDR1 SGHTA and CDR2 FQGNSA. This CDR3 is 14 amino acids long. J gave up 4 bases and V 8 bases, and 8 bases lay outside the gene matches.

In DNA form, the CDR3 reads TGTGCCAGCTCACCACCGTCTAGTTGGGTTCAGTACTTC. Protein sequence: CASSPPSSWVQYF. This chain links TRBV18 with TRBJ2-7; D is unresolved. CDR1 is KGHSH and CDR2 is LQKENI in the germline V gene. Trimming cost V 0 bases and J 10 bases, with 13 bases left between them. This CDR3 region has 13 residues.

The chain carries TRBV24-1 and TRBJ2-5, with 7 bases that match TRBD1. Trimming removed 4 bases from V and 3 bases from J; junction bases left unmatched: 4. The V gene's germline CDR1 is KGHDR and CDR2 SFDVKD. The length of the CDR3 is 14 residues. The CDR3 sequence is CATSEGTVKETQYF. The CDR3 DNA sequence: TGTGCCACCAGTGAGGGGACAGTAAAAGAGACCCAGTACTTC.

This clonotype was seen a few times. The chain carries TRBV6-1 and TRBJ2-7; D is undetermined. Deletions cut 4 bases from V and 3 bases from J, with 4 bases between. CDR3 length: 11 amino acids. The germline V gene has CDR1 MNHNS and CDR2 SASEGT. Here the CDR3 DNA reads TGTGCCAGCAGTGTCGTCTACGAGCAGTACTTC. Protein sequence: CASSVVYEQYF.

J is TRBJ1-2 and V is TRBV30; TRBD1 matches at 8 bases. Germline V CDR1 and CDR2: GTSNPN, SVGIG (reference sequence). V shed 5 bases, J shed 4 bases, and the junction held 6 bases outside the gene matches. The CDR3 loop spans 13 amino acids. This chain's CDR3 is CAWSDRGIYGYTF. The CDR3 DNA reads as TGTGCCTGGTCCGACAGGGGCATCTATGGCTACACCTTC.

This clonotype was recorded at least ten times. This chain joins TRBV7-2 and TRBJ1-2, with 7 bases that match TRBD1. The CDR3 is made up of 14 amino acids. With V trimmed by 5 bases and J by 5 bases, 8 bases remained unmatched. Germline assignment: CDR1 SGHTA and CDR2 FQGNSA. DNA for the CDR3: TGTGCCAGCAGCAGCTCCGGGACAGAATATGGCTACACCTTC. It specifies CASSSSGTEYGYTF.

This chain joins TRBV12-3 or TRBV12-4 and TRBJ2-7; D uncertain. V was shortened by 7 bases and J by 2 bases, with 12 bases between the two germline ends. CDR3 length: 13 residues. The CDR3 DNA sequence: TGTGCCAGCACCTTCGTAGGCCCCTACGAGCAGTACTTC. This gives the protein CASTFVGPYEQYF.

J is TRBJ2-5 and V is TRBV7-9; D is unresolved. Trimming removed 5 bases at V and 11 bases at J, with 9 bases between. Germline V gene data show CDR1 as SEHNR and CDR2 as FQNEAQ (reference sequence). The CDR3 sequence is 10 residues long. The CDR3 here is CASSRDAQYF. For the CDR3, the DNA is TGTGCCAGCAGCAGGGATGCGCAGTACTTC.

This clonotype was observed a handful of times. CDR3 loop: CASSDGTDQETQYF. The CDR3 bases are TGTGCCAGCAGCGACGGGACCGACCAAGAGACCCAGTACTTC. The gene calls are TRBV7-9 and TRBJ2-5; D possibly matches TRBD1 or TRBD2 (5 bases each). Looked up from germline, CDR1 is SEHNR and CDR2 is FQNEAQ (reference sequence). The CDR3 loop spans 14 amino acids. The V end was cut by 5 bases, the J end by 0 bases, with 10 bases between.

This clonotype came up a few times. V usage is TRBV27 and J usage is TRBJ2-4; weak D call: TRBD1 (7 bases). V was trimmed by 3 bases and J by 0 bases, leaving 30 bases between them. The V gene's germline CDR1 is MNHEY and CDR2 SMNVEV (reference sequence). The CDR3 is made up of 22 amino acids. CDR3 DNA: TGTGCCAGCAGTTTGGGACGGGAGTTAGGGACAGTGATCCTCCTAGCCAAAAACATTCAGTACTTC. It encodes CASSLGRELGTVILLAKNIQYF.

The chain couples TRBV6-2 or TRBV6-3 to TRBJ2-1; TRBD1 is a possible D gene (6 bases). V was trimmed by 4 bases and J by 8 bases, leaving 21 bases between them. The germline V gene has CDR1 MNHEY and CDR2 SVGEGT. The CDR3 consists of 16 residues. The CDR3 spells CASSWGTIPFRDEQFF. The CDR3, as DNA: TGTGCCAGCAGTTGGGGGACAATCCCCTTTAGGGATGAGCAGTTCTTC.